The following is a T cell receptor beta chain sequence with its context. Its target is unknown. This specimen comes from a study of blood T cells in healthy people across ages. The study's findings and limits: Both naive CD4+ cell counts and diversity were greater in long-lived donors than in aged donors.

Looked up from germline, CDR1 is DFQATT and CDR2 is SNEGSKA (reference sequence). The CDR3 sequence is 11 residues long. V was clipped by 6 bases and J by 5 bases; unmatched bases: 3. Alongside a J-beta primer mix, a sample-barcoded 5' primer served in a second PCR lasting 7 to 11 cycles. TCRdb processed the 5' RACE reads anew with MiXCR; each CDR3 protein has one entry. The sample has 1.2 million to 1.5 million distinct CDR3 sequences; 45% to 70% are singletons. Sequenced input: blood. This chain uses TRBV20-1 with TRBJ2-5; 7 bases are a match to TRBD2. The sequence derives from a man aged 18 to 30 in good health. The CDR3 DNA sequence: TGCAGTGCCGGGGGGTGGGAGACCCAGTACTTC. It yields the protein CSAGGWETQYF.